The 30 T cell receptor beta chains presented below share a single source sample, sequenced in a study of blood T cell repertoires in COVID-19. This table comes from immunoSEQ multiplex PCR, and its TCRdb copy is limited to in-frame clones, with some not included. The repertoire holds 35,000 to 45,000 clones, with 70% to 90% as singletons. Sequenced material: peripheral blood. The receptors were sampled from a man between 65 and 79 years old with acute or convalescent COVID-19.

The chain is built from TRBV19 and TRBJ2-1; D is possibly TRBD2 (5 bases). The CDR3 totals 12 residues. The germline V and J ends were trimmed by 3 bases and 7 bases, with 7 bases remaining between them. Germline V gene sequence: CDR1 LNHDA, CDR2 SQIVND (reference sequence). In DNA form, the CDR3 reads TGTGCCAGTAGTATCGGGATAAATGAGCAGTTCTTC. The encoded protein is CASSIGINEQFF.

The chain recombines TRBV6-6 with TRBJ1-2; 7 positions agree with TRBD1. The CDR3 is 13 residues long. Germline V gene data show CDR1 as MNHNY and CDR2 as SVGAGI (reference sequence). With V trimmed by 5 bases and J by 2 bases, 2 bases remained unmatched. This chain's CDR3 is CASSRGQNYGYTF. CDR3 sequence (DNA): TGTGCCAGCAGTAGGGGACAGAACTATGGCTACACCTTC.

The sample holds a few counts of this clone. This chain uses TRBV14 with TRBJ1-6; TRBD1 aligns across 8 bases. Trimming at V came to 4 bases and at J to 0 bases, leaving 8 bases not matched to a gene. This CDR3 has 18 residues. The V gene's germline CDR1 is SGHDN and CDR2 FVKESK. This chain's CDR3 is CASSRYRGGSSYNSPLHF. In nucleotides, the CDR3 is TGTGCCAGCAGCCGCTACAGGGGGGGGAGCTCCTATAATTCACCCCTCCACTTT. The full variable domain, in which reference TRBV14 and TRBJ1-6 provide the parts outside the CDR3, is EAGVTQFPSHSVIEKGQTVTLRCDPISGHDNLYWYRRVMGKEIKFLLHFVKESKQDESGMPNNRFLAERTGGTYSTLKVQPAELEDSGVYFCASSRYRGGSSYNSPLHFGNGTRLTVT.

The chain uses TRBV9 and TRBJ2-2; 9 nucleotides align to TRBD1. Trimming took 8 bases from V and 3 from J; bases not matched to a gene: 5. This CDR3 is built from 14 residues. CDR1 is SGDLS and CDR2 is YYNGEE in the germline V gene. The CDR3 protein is CASAWTGDTGELFF. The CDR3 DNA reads TGTGCCAGTGCCTGGACAGGGGACACCGGGGAGCTGTTTTTT. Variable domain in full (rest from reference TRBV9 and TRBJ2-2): DSGVTQTPKHLITATGQRVTLRCSPRSGDLSVYWYQQSLDQGLQFLIQYYNGEERAKGNILERFSAQQFPDLHSELNLSSLELGDSALYFCASAWTGDTGELFFGEGSRLTVL.

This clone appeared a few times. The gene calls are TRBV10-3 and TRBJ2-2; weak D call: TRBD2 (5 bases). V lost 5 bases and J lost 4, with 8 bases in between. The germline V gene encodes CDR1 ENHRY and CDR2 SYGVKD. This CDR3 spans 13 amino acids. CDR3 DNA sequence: TGTGCCATCAGTTGGAGCGGCACCGGGGAGCTGTTTTTT. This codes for CAISWSGTGELFF.

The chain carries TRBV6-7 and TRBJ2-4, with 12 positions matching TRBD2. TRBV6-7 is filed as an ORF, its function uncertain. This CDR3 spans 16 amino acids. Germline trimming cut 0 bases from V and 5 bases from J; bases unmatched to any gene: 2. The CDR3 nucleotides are TGTGCCAGCAGTTACTCGCTAGCGGGAGGGGAAAACATTCAGTACTTC. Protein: CASSYSLAGGENIQYF.

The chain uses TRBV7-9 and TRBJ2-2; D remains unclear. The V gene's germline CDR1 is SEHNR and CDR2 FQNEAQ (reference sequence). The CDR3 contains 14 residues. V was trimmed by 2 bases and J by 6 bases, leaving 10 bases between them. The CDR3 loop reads CASSLNSLAGELFF. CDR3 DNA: TGTGCCAGCAGCTTAAATTCCTTAGCCGGGGAGCTGTTTTTT.

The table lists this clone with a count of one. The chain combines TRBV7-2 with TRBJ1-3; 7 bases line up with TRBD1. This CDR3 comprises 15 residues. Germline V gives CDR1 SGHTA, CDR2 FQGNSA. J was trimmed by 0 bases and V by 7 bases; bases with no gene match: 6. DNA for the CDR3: TGTGCCAGCAAACAAGACAGGGACTCTGGAAACACCATATATTTT. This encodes CASKQDRDSGNTIYF. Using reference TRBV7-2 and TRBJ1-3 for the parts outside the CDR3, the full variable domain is GAGVSQSPSNKVTEKGKDVELRCDPISGHTALYWYRQSLGQGLEFLIYFQGNSAPDKSGLPSDRFSAERTGGSVSTLTIQRTQQEDSAVYLCASKQDRDSGNTIYFGEGSWLTVV.

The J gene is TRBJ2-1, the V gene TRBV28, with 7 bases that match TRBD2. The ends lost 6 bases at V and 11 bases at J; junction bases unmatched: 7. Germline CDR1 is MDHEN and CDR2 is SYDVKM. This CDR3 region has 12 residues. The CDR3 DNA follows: TGTGCCAGCAGCCCTGAGCGGGGACAGCAGTTCTTC. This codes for CASSPERGQQFF.

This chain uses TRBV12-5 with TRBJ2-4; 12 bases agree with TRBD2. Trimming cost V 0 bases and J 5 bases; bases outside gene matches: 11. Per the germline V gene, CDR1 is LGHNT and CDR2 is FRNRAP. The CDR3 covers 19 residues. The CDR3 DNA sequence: TGTGCTAGTGGTTTGGTAAAAAGACTAGCGGGAGTCGATGAAAACATTCAGTACTTC. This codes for CASGLVKRLAGVDENIQYF.

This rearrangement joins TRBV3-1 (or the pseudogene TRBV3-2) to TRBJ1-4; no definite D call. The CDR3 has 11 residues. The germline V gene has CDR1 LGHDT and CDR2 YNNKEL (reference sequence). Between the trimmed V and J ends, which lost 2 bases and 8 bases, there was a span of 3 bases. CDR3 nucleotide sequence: TGTGCCAGCAGCCAAACAGAAAAACTGTTTTTT. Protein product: CASSQTEKLFF.

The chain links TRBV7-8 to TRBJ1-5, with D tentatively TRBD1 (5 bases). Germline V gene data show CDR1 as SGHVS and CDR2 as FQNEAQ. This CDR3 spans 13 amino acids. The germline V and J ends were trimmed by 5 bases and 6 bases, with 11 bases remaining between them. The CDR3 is CASSPDRRQPQHF. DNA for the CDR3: TGTGCCAGCAGCCCCGACAGACGTCAGCCCCAGCATTTT.

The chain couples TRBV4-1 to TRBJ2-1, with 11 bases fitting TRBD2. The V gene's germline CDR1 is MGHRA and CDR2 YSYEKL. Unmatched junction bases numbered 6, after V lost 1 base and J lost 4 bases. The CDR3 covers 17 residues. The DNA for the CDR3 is TGCGCCAGCAGCCAAGGTCTGCTAGCGGGGGGTTACAATGAGCAGTTCTTC. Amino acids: CASSQGLLAGGYNEQFF.

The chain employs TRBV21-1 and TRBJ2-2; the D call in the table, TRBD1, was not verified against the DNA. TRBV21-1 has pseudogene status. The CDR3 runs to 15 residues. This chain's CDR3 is CASSSRTGYTGELFF. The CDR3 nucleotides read TGTGCCAGCAGCTCCCGGACAGGTTACACCGGGGAGCTGTTTTTT.

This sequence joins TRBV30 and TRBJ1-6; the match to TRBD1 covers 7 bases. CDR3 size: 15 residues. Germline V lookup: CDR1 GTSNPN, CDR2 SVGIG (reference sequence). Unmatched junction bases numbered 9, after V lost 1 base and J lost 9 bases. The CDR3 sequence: CAWSDRQGLLSPLHF. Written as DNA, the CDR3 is TGTGCCTGGAGTGATCGACAGGGTCTCCTTTCACCCCTCCACTTT.

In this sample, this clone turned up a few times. The CDR3 nucleotides read TGTGCCAGCAGCGAGCACCGGGCAACAGGGAATTCACCCCTCCACTTT. Residues: CASSEHRATGNSPLHF. V usage is TRBV9 and J usage is TRBJ1-6; tentative D call: TRBD1 (6 bases). Between the trimmed V and J ends, which lost 3 bases and 7 bases, there was a span of 17 bases. This CDR3 is built from 16 residues. In germline, CDR1 is SGDLS, CDR2 YYNGEE.

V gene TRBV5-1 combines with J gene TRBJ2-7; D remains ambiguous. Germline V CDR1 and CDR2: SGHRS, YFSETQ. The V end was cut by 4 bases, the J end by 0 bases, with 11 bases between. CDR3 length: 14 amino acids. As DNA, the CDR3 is TGCGCCAGCAGCCTCGACTCAGCCTCCTACGAGCAGTACTTC. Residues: CASSLDSASYEQYF. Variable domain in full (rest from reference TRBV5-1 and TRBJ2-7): KAGVTQTPRYLIKTRGQQVTLSCSPISGHRSVSWYQQTPGQGLQFLFEYFSETQRNKGNFPGRFSGRQFSNSRSEMNVSTLELGDSALYLCASSLDSASYEQYFGPGTRLTVT.

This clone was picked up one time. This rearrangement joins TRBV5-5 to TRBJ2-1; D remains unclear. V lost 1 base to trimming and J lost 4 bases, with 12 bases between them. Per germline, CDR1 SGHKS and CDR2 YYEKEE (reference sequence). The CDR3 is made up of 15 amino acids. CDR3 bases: TGTGCCAGCAGCTTGATCAGGAACAGTTACAATGAGCAGTTCTTC. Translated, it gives CASSLIRNSYNEQFF.

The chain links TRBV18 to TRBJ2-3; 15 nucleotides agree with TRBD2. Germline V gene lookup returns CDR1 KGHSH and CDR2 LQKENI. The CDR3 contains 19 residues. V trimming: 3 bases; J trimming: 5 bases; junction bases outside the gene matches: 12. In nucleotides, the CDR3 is TGTGCCAGCTCACCTGGACTAGCGGGAGGGCCGATTGAAAGAGATACGCAGTATTTT. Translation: CASSPGLAGGPIERDTQYF.

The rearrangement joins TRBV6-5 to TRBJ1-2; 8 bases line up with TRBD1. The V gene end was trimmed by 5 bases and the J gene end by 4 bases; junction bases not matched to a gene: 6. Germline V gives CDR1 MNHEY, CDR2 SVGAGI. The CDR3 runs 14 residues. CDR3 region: CASSPGTGSYGYTF. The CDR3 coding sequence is TGTGCCAGCAGTCCCGGGACAGGATCCTATGGCTACACCTTC.

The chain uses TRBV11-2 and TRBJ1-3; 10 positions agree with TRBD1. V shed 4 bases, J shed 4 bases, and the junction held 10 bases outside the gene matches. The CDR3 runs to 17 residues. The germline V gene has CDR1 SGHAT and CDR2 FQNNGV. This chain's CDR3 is CASSWRSGTGAGNTIYF. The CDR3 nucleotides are TGTGCCAGCAGCTGGAGATCTGGGACAGGGGCCGGAAACACCATATATTTT.

The CDR3 sequence: CSVGTGPYEQYF. The DNA for the CDR3 is TGCAGCGTTGGAACAGGGCCCTACGAGCAGTACTTC. This chain uses TRBV29-1 with TRBJ2-7, with D possibly being TRBD1 (6 bases). Deletions cut 4 bases from V and 2 bases from J, with 9 bases between. The CDR3 extends over 12 amino acids. Per germline, CDR1 SQVTM and CDR2 ANQGSEA.

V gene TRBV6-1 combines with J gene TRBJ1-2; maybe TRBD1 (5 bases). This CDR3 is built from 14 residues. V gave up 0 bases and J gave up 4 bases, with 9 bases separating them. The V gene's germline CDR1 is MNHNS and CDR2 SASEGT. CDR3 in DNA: TGTGCCAGCAGTGAAGCGCTCAGGGCCTATGGCTACACCTTC. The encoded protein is CASSEALRAYGYTF.

The CDR3 sequence is CASSQDLRSDTQYF. The CDR3 DNA follows: TGCGCCAGCAGCCAAGATTTGAGATCAGATACGCAGTATTTT. This sequence joins TRBV4-3 and TRBJ2-3; D remains unclear. Germline V gives CDR1 LGHNA, CDR2 YSLEER. The CDR3 length is 14 residues. V was clipped by 0 bases and J by 4 bases, with 8 bases between them.

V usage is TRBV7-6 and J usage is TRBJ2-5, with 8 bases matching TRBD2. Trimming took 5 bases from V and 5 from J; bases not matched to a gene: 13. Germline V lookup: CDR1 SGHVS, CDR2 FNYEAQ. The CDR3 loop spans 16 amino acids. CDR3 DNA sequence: TGTGCCAGCAGCCCACCGCCGGCGGGGGGTGGGGAGACCCAGTACTTC. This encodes CASSPPPAGGGETQYF.

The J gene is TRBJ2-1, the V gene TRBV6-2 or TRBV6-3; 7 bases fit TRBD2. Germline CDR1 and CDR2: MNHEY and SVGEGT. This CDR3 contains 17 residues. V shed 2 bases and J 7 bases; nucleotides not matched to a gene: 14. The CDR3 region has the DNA TGTGCCAGCAGTTACGCAGCGGGGTCTTCGAGGGGAAATGAGCAGTTCTTC. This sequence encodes CASSYAAGSSRGNEQFF.

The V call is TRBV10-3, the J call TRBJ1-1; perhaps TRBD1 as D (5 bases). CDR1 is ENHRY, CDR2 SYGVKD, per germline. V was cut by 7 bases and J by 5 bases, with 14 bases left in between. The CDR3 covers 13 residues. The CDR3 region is CAITPGGRTEAFF. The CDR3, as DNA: TGTGCCATCACCCCGGGGGGTCGGACTGAAGCTTTCTTT.

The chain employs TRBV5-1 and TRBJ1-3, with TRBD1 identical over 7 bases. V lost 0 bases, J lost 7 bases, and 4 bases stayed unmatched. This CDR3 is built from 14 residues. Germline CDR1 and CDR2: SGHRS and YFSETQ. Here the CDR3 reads CASSLAGTENTIYF. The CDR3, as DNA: TGCGCCAGCAGCTTGGCCGGGACAGAGAACACCATATATTTT.

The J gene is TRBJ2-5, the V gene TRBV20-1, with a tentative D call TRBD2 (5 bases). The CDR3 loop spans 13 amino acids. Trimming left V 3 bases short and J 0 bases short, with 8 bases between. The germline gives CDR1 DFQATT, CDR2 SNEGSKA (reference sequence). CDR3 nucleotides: TGCAGTGCTAGTTCAGCGGACCAAGAGACCCAGTACTTC. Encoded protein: CSASSADQETQYF.

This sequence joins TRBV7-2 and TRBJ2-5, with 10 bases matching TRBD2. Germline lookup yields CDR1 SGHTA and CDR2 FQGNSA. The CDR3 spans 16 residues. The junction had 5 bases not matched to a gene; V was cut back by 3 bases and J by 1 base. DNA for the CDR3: TGTGCCAGCAGCTTCCTAGCGGGGGCCTTCCAAGAGACCCAGTACTTC. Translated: CASSFLAGAFQETQYF.